These 30 T cell receptor beta chains were all obtained from the same sample, sequenced in a study of cytomegalovirus exposure and HLA in healthy donors. This table comes from immunoSEQ multiplex PCR, and its TCRdb copy is limited to in-frame clones, with some not included. The profile covers some 170,000 clones, with around nine tenths appearing a single time and less than 3.5% taken by the ten largest. The sequenced material came from PBMCs. The receptors shown here come from a man between 18 and 35 years old in good health and CMV-seropositive.

The V and J genes are TRBV5-6 and TRBJ2-7; tentatively, D is TRBD1 (6 bases). The CDR3 covers 14 residues. V was shortened by 2 bases and J by 4 bases, with 13 bases between the two germline ends. The germline gives CDR1 SGHDT, CDR2 YYEEEE. The CDR3 sequence is CASSLPGHQYEQYF. For the CDR3, the DNA is TGTGCCAGCAGCTTACCGGGACACCAATACGAGCAGTACTTC.

The chain links TRBV7-2 to TRBJ1-1; perhaps TRBD1 as D (5 bases). Germline CDR1 and CDR2: SGHTA and FQGNSA. V was shortened by 5 bases and J by 2 bases, with 12 bases between the two germline ends. This CDR3 comprises 14 residues. CDR3: CASSPPGGNTEAFF. The CDR3 nucleotides are TGTGCCAGCAGCCCGCCCGGGGGAAACACTGAAGCTTTCTTT.

The genes are TRBV10-3 and TRBJ2-7; weak D call: TRBD2 (5 bases). CDR3 length equals 13 residues. With 5 bases removed from V and 5 bases from J, the gap between germline ends came to 13 bases. From germline, CDR1 is ENHRY and CDR2 SYGVKD. The CDR3 spells CAISWRSQDEQYF. The CDR3 DNA follows: TGTGCCATCAGTTGGAGGTCTCAGGACGAGCAGTACTTC.

This chain joins TRBV28 and TRBJ1-2; possibly TRBD1 for D (5 bases). CDR1 MDHEN and CDR2 SYDVKM come from the germline V gene. The CDR3 runs to 13 residues. Between the trimmed V and J ends, which lost 5 bases and 6 bases, there was a span of 13 bases. The CDR3 loop is CASSDGGSDGYTF. CDR3 DNA sequence: TGTGCCAGCAGTGATGGGGGGTCGGATGGCTACACCTTC.

The genes are TRBV19 and TRBJ1-1, with 8 bases matching TRBD1. Germline assignment: CDR1 LNHDA and CDR2 SQIVND (reference sequence). The CDR3 loop spans 15 amino acids. V dropped 5 bases and J dropped 4; count of bases not matched to a gene: 9. The CDR3 here is CASSPIQGVGTEAFF. The CDR3 DNA reads as TGTGCCAGTAGTCCAATACAGGGGGTGGGCACTGAAGCTTTCTTT.

The chain couples TRBV19 to TRBJ2-7, with TRBD2 matching 9 bases. The length of the CDR3 is 14 residues. Germline CDR1 and CDR2: LNHDA and SQIVND (reference sequence). V gave up 8 bases and J gave up 2 bases; unmatched junction bases: 7. The CDR3 nucleotides are TGTGCCAGTGCCAGCGGGGGGATTACCTACGAGCAGTACTTC. Its protein product is CASASGGITYEQYF.

In its sample, this clone was seen a few times. CDR3 DNA: TGTGCCAGCAGCTTAATTAGCGGGGGGGCGGGTGAGCAGTTCTTC. Its translation is CASSLISGGAGEQFF. This chain connects TRBV11-2 to TRBJ2-1; TRBD2 matches at 11 bases. The germline V gene encodes CDR1 SGHAT and CDR2 FQNNGV. The length of the CDR3 is 15 residues. With V trimmed by 2 bases and J by 9 bases, 6 bases remained unmatched. Full variable domain (rest looked up from reference TRBV11-2 and TRBJ2-1): EAGVAQSPRYKIIEKRQSVAFWCNPISGHATLYWYQQILGQGPKLLIQFQNNGVVDDSQLPKDRFSAERLKGVDSTLKIQPAKLEDSAVYLCASSLISGGAGEQFFGPGTRLTVL.

The V and J genes are TRBV2 and TRBJ2-1, with D unclear. The CDR3 spans 13 residues. CDR1 SNHLY and CDR2 FYNNEI come from the germline V gene. Between the trimmed V and J ends, which lost 4 bases and 0 bases, there was a span of 4 bases. This CDR3 is CASSGPSYNEQFF. The CDR3 coding sequence is TGTGCCAGCAGTGGGCCCTCCTACAATGAGCAGTTCTTC.

This sequence joins TRBV7-9 and TRBJ1-1, with a weak D call TRBD1 (5 bases). Per germline, CDR1 SEHNR and CDR2 FQNEAQ (reference sequence). The V end lost 2 bases, the J end lost 3 bases, and 10 bases lay between the germline ends. The CDR3 length is 14 residues. The CDR3, as DNA: TGTGCCAGCAGCTTACGTGGCAGGGACACTGAAGCTTTCTTT. Its protein is CASSLRGRDTEAFF.

V is TRBV7-6 and J is TRBJ2-2; D is undetermined. V lost 0 bases to trimming and J lost 1 base, with 9 bases between them. This CDR3 region has 16 residues. Germline V gene lookup returns CDR1 SGHVS and CDR2 FNYEAQ. CDR3 protein: CASSLALLWNTGELFF. The CDR3 DNA reads as TGTGCCAGCAGCTTAGCCCTTTTATGGAACACCGGGGAGCTGTTTTTT.

The V gene is TRBV18, the J gene TRBJ1-1; D perhaps matches TRBD1 (5 bases). Trimming left V 6 bases short and J 7 bases short, with 12 bases between. This CDR3 has 12 residues. The germline CDR1 and CDR2 sequences are KGHSH and LQKENI. The CDR3 loop is CASSPIGGEAFF. Written as DNA, the CDR3 is TGTGCCAGCTCCCCCATCGGGGGTGAAGCTTTCTTT.

V usage is TRBV16 and J usage is TRBJ1-2; no clear D. CDR1 and CDR2 from the germline V gene are KGHSY and FQNENV. The CDR3 consists of 14 residues. V dropped 1 base and J dropped 7 bases, with 13 bases sitting between them. The CDR3 loop is CASSQFGREGGYTF. CDR3 DNA: TGTGCCAGCAGCCAATTTGGACGGGAAGGTGGCTACACCTTC. Based on the CDR3 plus reference TRBV16 and TRBJ1-2, the full variable domain is GEEVAQTPKHLVRGEGQKAKLYCAPIKGHSYVFWYQQVLKNEFKFLISFQNENVFDETGMPKERFSAKCLPNSPCSLEIQATKLEDSAVYFCASSQFGREGGYTFGSGTRLTVV.

The rearrangement uses TRBV4-3 and TRBJ1-5, with a tentative D call TRBD1 (6 bases). There are 15 residues in the CDR3. V was pared by 4 bases and J by 3 bases, with 13 bases between. CDR1 and CDR2 (germline): LGHNA, YSLEER. The CDR3 here is CASSRYRANNQPQHF. Here the CDR3 DNA reads TGCGCCAGCAGCCGCTACAGGGCTAACAATCAGCCCCAGCATTTT.

The gene calls are TRBV5-4 and TRBJ1-2, with 8 nucleotides matching TRBD1. Germline CDR1 reads SGHNT; CDR2 reads YYREEE (reference sequence). With V trimmed by 0 bases and J by 0 bases, 4 bases remained unmatched. The CDR3 is 16 amino acids. Here the CDR3 DNA reads TGTGCCAGCAGCTTGGGTCAGGGGGCGGCTAACTATGGCTACACCTTC. Protein: CASSLGQGAANYGYTF.

V is TRBV28 and J is TRBJ1-2; TRBD1 is a possible D gene (6 bases). The V and J ends lost 5 bases and 3 bases respectively, with 22 bases between them. The CDR3 has 17 amino acids. Germline CDR1 MDHEN, CDR2 SYDVKM. The CDR3 coding sequence is TGTGCCAGCAGTCCCTGGGGACACGAACGCCGGGACTATGGCTACACCTTC. This gives the protein CASSPWGHERRDYGYTF.

J is TRBJ2-3 and V is TRBV11-2; D is possibly TRBD1 (6 bases). V was shortened by 5 bases and J by 3 bases, with 15 bases between the two germline ends. CDR1 and CDR2 (germline): SGHAT, FQNNGV. This CDR3 is built from 15 residues. The CDR3 spells CASSQKWTATDTQYF. CDR3 DNA sequence: TGTGCCAGCAGCCAAAAATGGACAGCTACAGATACGCAGTATTTT.

This chain uses TRBV28 with TRBJ1-5; 12 nucleotides align to TRBD1. Germline V gene data show CDR1 as MDHEN and CDR2 as SYDVKM. The CDR3 spans 20 residues. J lost 6 bases, V lost 2 bases, and 17 bases had no gene match. CDR3 DNA sequence: TGTGCCAGCAGTTTAGGGGGGACAGGGGGCATGGGAGAAGTGATTCAGCCCCAGCATTTT. Translation gives CASSLGGTGGMGEVIQPQHF.

The rearrangement joins TRBV19 to TRBJ1-1; TRBD1 matches at 10 bases. From germline, CDR1 is LNHDA and CDR2 SQIVND (reference sequence). V shed 8 bases and J 10 bases; nucleotides not matched to a gene: 7. The CDR3 spans 12 residues. The CDR3 sequence is CASGLRQGAAFF. The CDR3 DNA is TGTGCCAGTGGGCTTCGACAGGGGGCAGCTTTCTTT.

The chain joins TRBV14 to TRBJ2-7; D is undetermined. The CDR3 has 13 residues. Per germline, CDR1 SGHDN and CDR2 FVKESK. The germline V and J ends were trimmed by 5 bases and 6 bases, with 14 bases remaining between them. The CDR3 nucleotides are TGTGCCAGCAGCTCGCGAGCCCGTGGCGAGCAGTACTTC. It yields the protein CASSSRARGEQYF. The full variable domain, rest sourced from reference TRBV14 and TRBJ2-7, is EAGVTQFPSHSVIEKGQTVTLRCDPISGHDNLYWYRRVMGKEIKFLLHFVKESKQDESGMPNNRFLAERTGGTYSTLKVQPAELEDSGVYFCASSSRARGEQYFGPGTRLTVT.

The V call is TRBV18, the J call TRBJ2-1; a weak D match, TRBD1 (5 bases). This CDR3 is built from 15 residues. V lost 6 bases and J lost 1, with 13 bases in between. In germline, CDR1 is KGHSH, CDR2 LQKENI. Here the CDR3 DNA reads TGTGCCAGCTCCCACAGGCAGGGTTCCTACAATGAGCAGTTCTTC. Protein: CASSHRQGSYNEQFF.

The CDR3 DNA reads TGTGCCAGCCTCCTTTCTGGGACAGGGGGTAATGAGCAGTTCTTC. Translation: CASLLSGTGGNEQFF. The genes are TRBV19 and TRBJ2-1; 11 bases map to TRBD1. V lost 9 bases to trimming and J lost 7 bases; unmatched junction nucleotides: 11. Germline assignment: CDR1 LNHDA and CDR2 SQIVND (reference sequence). CDR3 length equals 15 residues.

This clone has only one observation. The V call is TRBV7-2, the J call TRBJ2-1; 7 positions agree with TRBD1. This CDR3 contains 13 residues. Germline trimming cut 4 bases from V and 8 bases from J; bases unmatched to any gene: 5. Germline CDR1 reads SGHTA; CDR2 reads FQGNSA. CDR3 amino acids: CASSSLRGHEQFF. CDR3 in DNA: TGTGCCAGCAGCTCACTAAGGGGGCATGAGCAGTTCTTC.

V gene TRBV30 combines with J gene TRBJ2-2; D unresolved. The CDR3 has 16 residues. V gave up 2 bases and J gave up 2 bases, with 15 bases separating them. Germline CDR1 is GTSNPN and CDR2 is SVGIG (reference sequence). The CDR3 is CAWSPPIEINTGELFF. Written as DNA, the CDR3 is TGTGCCTGGAGTCCCCCAATCGAGATTAACACCGGGGAGCTGTTTTTT.

The CDR3 loop reads CASSLASLAGGSEQFF. The CDR3 DNA reads as TGTGCCAGCAGCTTAGCGTCACTAGCGGGAGGAAGTGAGCAGTTCTTC. The chain uses TRBV7-8 and TRBJ2-1, with 12 bases identical to TRBD2. V lost 0 bases to trimming and J lost 9 bases; unmatched junction nucleotides: 6. The germline CDR1 and CDR2 sequences are SGHVS and FQNEAQ. This CDR3 spans 16 amino acids.

The chain carries TRBV27 and TRBJ2-4, with a possible D match to TRBD1 (5 bases). CDR1 is MNHEY and CDR2 is SMNVEV in the germline V gene (reference sequence). Deletions cut 3 bases from V and 0 bases from J, with 12 bases between. This CDR3 comprises 16 residues. As DNA, the CDR3 is TGTGCCAGCAGTTTGATTGGGCAGGGAGCCAAAAACATTCAGTACTTC. It yields the protein CASSLIGQGAKNIQYF.

This clone was counted only a few times. The V gene is TRBV28, the J gene TRBJ2-2, with D unclear. This CDR3 is 12 amino acids long. The ends were cut back, 2 bases at V and 6 bases at J, with 4 bases in the middle. The germline CDR1 and CDR2 sequences are MDHEN and SYDVKM. The CDR3 is CASSLVSGELFF. In DNA form, the CDR3 reads TGTGCCAGCAGTTTAGTCTCCGGGGAGCTGTTTTTT.

This chain connects TRBV15 to TRBJ2-7, with D maybe TRBD2 (6 bases). Trimming removed 0 bases at V and 0 bases at J, with 9 bases between. The CDR3 covers 15 residues. Germline V gene data show CDR1 as LNHNV and CDR2 as YYDKDF (reference sequence). This chain's CDR3 is CATSRDRRGSYEQYF. The CDR3 nucleotides are TGTGCCACCAGCAGAGATCGGCGGGGCTCCTACGAGCAGTACTTC.

The J gene is TRBJ2-1, the V gene TRBV5-1; 9 nucleotides match TRBD2. The germline CDR1 and CDR2 sequences are SGHRS and YFSETQ. Trimming removed 0 bases from V and 3 bases from J; junction bases left unmatched: 4. The CDR3 is 16 amino acids. The chain's CDR3 is CASSLATSGYYNEQFF. The CDR3 DNA reads as TGCGCCAGCAGCTTGGCCACTAGCGGGTACTACAATGAGCAGTTCTTC.

The rearrangement uses TRBV5-1 and TRBJ2-5; tentatively, D is TRBD2 (7 bases). Deletions cut 4 bases from V and 1 base from J, with 14 bases between. Germline assignment: CDR1 SGHRS and CDR2 YFSETQ. The CDR3 loop spans 15 amino acids. CDR3 in amino acids: CASSRTGGTQETQYF. The CDR3 bases are TGCGCCAGCAGCAGAACGGGGGGCACCCAAGAGACCCAGTACTTC.

This sequence joins TRBV4-3 and TRBJ2-7; 10 positions match TRBD2. The CDR3 extends over 16 amino acids. Looked up from germline, CDR1 is LGHNA and CDR2 is YSLEER. J lost 5 bases, V lost 1 base, and 8 bases had no gene match. The CDR3 coding sequence is TGCGCCAGCAGCCAAGCGGCTAGCGGGAGAGGTGACGAGCAGTACTTC. This encodes CASSQAASGRGDEQYF.